The clone carrying this T cell receptor beta chain was recorded many times. What it binds is unknown. This sample is drawn from a study of T cells after yellow fever vaccination. The study's findings and limits: Weaker, the secondary response peaked sooner, at day 5 versus 15. The CD4 and CD8 compartments had a small share of their clonotypes in common. Repertoires sorted by FACS could include abundant clonotypes that are contaminants from the bulk population.

Researchers made TCR cDNA using 5'RACE template switching, and this step added a universal primer site and UMIs. TCRdb ran MiXCR on the 5' RACE reads and lists one entry per CDR3 protein. The data contain about 230,000 distinct CDR3 sequences, approximately 6.3% of them seen just once; the ten biggest clones take up more than 1%. The material sequenced was CD4+ T cells sorted from PBMCs, taken on the day of the yellow fever booster vaccination. The receptor's source is a man under 40 who received the YFV17D yellow fever vaccine.

The CDR3 bases are TGTGCCAGCACCCAGCGGGAGGGTAGTTCCCAGTACTTC. Translating it yields CASTQREGSSQYF. The chain combines TRBV12-3 or TRBV12-4 with TRBJ2-5, with 10 bases aligning to TRBD2. This CDR3 has 13 amino acids. J gave up 9 bases and V 7 bases, and 8 bases lay outside the gene matches.